Included here is one T cell receptor (beta chain) sequence, with context. Its matching antigen is unknown. Using immunoSEQ multiplex PCR, the repertoire was profiled, and TCRdb retains in-frame clones only, with some absent. The sample shows 90,000 to 110,000 clones, 89% of them seen only once. Investigators merged groups given second doses at roughly 4 or roughly 12 weeks. This CDR3 has 16 amino acids. With 5 bases clipped from V and 1 base from J, the junction kept 7 bases outside the gene matches. Per germline, CDR1 SGHTA and CDR2 FQGNSA. The source of the sample is a study of T cell responses to AZD1222 COVID-19 vaccine. Study results and caveats: After the peak T cell response, and only then, were repertoires sampled. Spike was spanned by vaccine-associated CD4 TCRs, with dominance at 160-218 and 743-854.

Sequenced here: peripheral blood, sampled 28 days after the second AZD1222 dose. The TCR sequence derives from an adult who received the AZD1222 COVID-19 vaccine. This chain joins TRBV7-2 and TRBJ1-5; 8 nucleotides agree with TRBD1. The CDR3 DNA reads TGTGCCAGCAGCCAACAGGGGGGCGCAAGCAATCAGCCCCAGCATTTT. Its translation is CASSQQGGASNQPQHF.